This TCR beta chain was captured by sequencing in a study of early T cells in non-severe SARS-CoV-2 infection (dated by TCRdb to the early 2020s). About the investigation overall: TCR sequencing used bulk RNA from unsorted whole blood, so alpha and beta chains could not be paired.

The CDR3 numbers 17 residues from cysteine through phenylalanine. Just CDR3 DNA is preserved here, 51 bases in frame from base 1. The junction carries 20 bases between V and J, which are trimmed by 3 bases and 1 base respectively. According to the germline V gene (reference sequence), CDR1 reads DFQATT and CDR2 reads SNEGSKA. General findings and caveats noted by the study authors: VDJdb matching was skewed toward anti-spike CD8 responses and likely underestimated virus-specific expansions by missing private and CD4 specificities.

The library came from 5' RACE. Sequencing took place on a NextSeq 500. The TCR library protocol attached unique molecular identifiers to individual cDNA molecules to correct for sequencing error and PCR bias. Both TCR alpha and beta chains were sequenced, and tight co-correlation was observed between alpha and beta sequence abundances in each sample. The study's own analysis went as follows. Decombinator V4 was used to annotate the V gene, J gene and CDR3 of the TCR sequences. TCRs were defined as expanded if a significant change between any two time points was detected under a Poisson model with p below 0.0001. TCR abundances were normalised to the total number of TCRs sequenced per sample and expressed as counts per million. TRAV1-2 paired with TRAJ12, TRAJ20 or TRAJ33 defined MAIT TCRs, while TRAV10 paired with TRAJ18 defined iNKT TCRs. VDJdb, accessed on 1 November 2021, was searched for TCRs annotated for CMV, EBV and SARS-CoV-2, and TCRs annotated for more than one antigen were excluded. TCRdb cleaned the public reads at Q25 with fastp, built clones with MiXCR and kept in-frame beta chains. Each entry is one CDR3 protein sequence, shown with its most common DNA and genes. V and J calls and clone size were set by TCRdb, not the authors. The sample profile shows about 64,000 distinct CDR3 sequences; about 11% of them were found once. Clones ranked in the top ten supply about 2.8% of the sample.

Points on this clonotype: It lacks a known antigen. No base quality information exists; no much larger clone differs at one position.

A case-control design nested within a healthcare worker cohort in London, UK, was used, with weekly nasopharyngeal swab PCR tests and blood sampling performed. Between 23 and 31 March 2020, the week of the UK lockdown, healthcare workers were enrolled and then followed up weekly for as long as 16 weeks. The sequence came from an adult who was a healthcare worker with PCR-confirmed SARS-CoV-2 infection or an uninfected control (not recorded which). This specimen consisted of whole blood, obtained at baseline. The chain employs TRBV20-1 and TRBJ2-3; the best D guess is TRBD2, with 5 bases matching. The DNA sequence is given as TGCAGTGCTAGTTTCTCGGGGTCCTGGCCCCGCACAGATACGCAGTATTTT. Its protein product is CSASFSGSWPRTDTQYF.